The 18 T cell receptor beta chains given below trace back to one sample, sequenced in a study of regulatory T cells in long-lasting Graves disease. Arm-PCR of CDR3 regions and iRepertoire HTBI primers were the basis on which TCR beta libraries were built. TCRdb re-analysed the multiplex PCR reads in MiXCR, keeping a single row per CDR3 protein. The sample records 400,000 to 500,000 distinct CDR3 sequences, approximately 16% being singletons. Time point: newly diagnosed GD, antithyroid drugs for less than 3 months. After RNA was extracted from PBMCs, the TCR library was made from it. This sample also appeared in a second study, on T cells in Graves' hyperthyroidism and ophthalmopathy.

The sequencing used peripheral blood mononuclear cells (PBMCs), collected at new diagnosis, from a patient treated with antithyroid drugs. The receptors were gathered from a woman aged 25-40 years with Graves disease.

This clonotype has only one observation. This clone may be a read error of a much larger clone one base away. The chain has TRBV28 and TRBJ1-5; D gene ambiguous. The CDR3 runs to 13 residues. Trimming stripped 6 bases from V and 5 bases from J, with 11 bases between. Germline values: CDR1 MDHEN, CDR2 SYDVKM. For the CDR3, the DNA is TGTGCCAGCAGCCGAGACTTCGATCAGCCCCAGCATTTT. Translating it yields CASSRDFDQPQHF.

This clonotype was picked up many times. The chain combines TRBV30 with TRBJ1-5; D unclear. This CDR3 has 14 residues. With 1 base removed from V and 0 bases from J, the gap between germline ends came to 7 bases. The germline V gene has CDR1 GTSNPN and CDR2 SVGIG (reference sequence). This CDR3 is CAWSERISNQPQHF. Here the CDR3 DNA reads TGTGCCTGGAGTGAACGGATTAGCAATCAGCCCCAGCATTTT.

In its sample, this clonotype was seen many times. The chain recombines TRBV7-8 with TRBJ2-5, with 8 bases lining up with TRBD2. This CDR3 has 15 amino acids. Unmatched junction bases numbered 8, after V lost 4 bases and J lost 4 bases. From germline, CDR1 is SGHVS and CDR2 FQNEAQ. In DNA form, the CDR3 reads TGTGCCAGCAGCTCCAGCGGGAGACGAGGAGAGACCCAGTACTTC. It codes for CASSSSGRRGETQYF.

This clonotype has a handful of counts. This chain connects TRBV27 to TRBJ2-1; no clear D. This CDR3 comprises 17 residues. Trimming stripped 3 bases from V and 0 bases from J, with 15 bases between. In germline, CDR1 is MNHEY, CDR2 SMNVEV (reference sequence). CDR3 residues: CASSFSNSLSSYNEQFF. The CDR3, as DNA: TGTGCCAGCAGTTTCTCTAACTCCCTAAGCTCCTACAATGAGCAGTTCTTC.

Regarding this clonotype: A far larger clone differs by one base, so this is likely a read error. The gene calls are TRBV11-2 and TRBJ2-7, with 14 positions matching TRBD2. The CDR3 sequence is 15 residues long. V lost 5 bases, J lost 7 bases, and 7 bases stayed unmatched. Germline CDR1 reads SGHAT; CDR2 reads FQNNGV. CDR3 nucleotides: TGTGCCAGCAGCCCGGGACTAGCGGGAGTGGATGAGCAGTACTTC. Amino acids: CASSPGLAGVDEQYF.

With regard to this clonotype: Since a far larger clone is one base different, this is likely a read error. This chain connects TRBV28 to TRBJ2-3; a weak D match, TRBD2 (5 bases). The last part of the DNA fits TRBJ2-5 better; the J call may be wrong. CDR3 length: 14 residues. Germline V gene data show CDR1 as MDHEN and CDR2 as SYDVKM. CDR3 DNA sequence: TGTGCCAGCAGTTCGGATCCCCGAGAGGGGACCCAGTACTTC. It yields the protein CASSSDPREGTQYF.

This clonotype was found many times. The V and J genes are TRBV20-1 and TRBJ2-7; 8 positions agree with TRBD2. The CDR3 is 14 amino acids. V was clipped by 6 bases and J by 2 bases; unmatched bases: 9. Germline-derived CDR1 and CDR2 are DFQATT and SNEGSKA (reference sequence). This CDR3 is CSAMSGRVAYEQYF. CDR3 in DNA: TGCAGTGCCATGAGCGGGAGAGTAGCCTACGAGCAGTACTTC.

This clonotype was picked up a small number of times. The chain combines TRBV7-9 with TRBJ1-1; 9 bases map to TRBD1. The germline gives CDR1 SEHNR, CDR2 FQNEAQ (reference sequence). CDR3 length: 17 residues. V lost 5 bases to trimming and J lost 4 bases; unmatched junction nucleotides: 14. The CDR3 protein is CASSPPGQGAKITEAFF. CDR3 sequence (DNA): TGTGCCAGCAGCCCTCCGGGACAGGGAGCGAAAATCACTGAAGCTTTCTTT.

There are many counts of this clonotype. The chain employs TRBV20-1 and TRBJ2-1; 12 nucleotides line up with TRBD2. Germline lookup yields CDR1 DFQATT and CDR2 SNEGSKA (reference sequence). This CDR3 has 17 amino acids. Trimming cost V 0 bases and J 5 bases; bases outside gene matches: 8. In DNA, the CDR3 is TGCAGTGCTAGAGATCCCCTAGCGGGAGGGTCCCACAATGAGCAGTTCTTC. It translates to CSARDPLAGGSHNEQFF.

This clonotype has more than one count but fewer than ten. This chain joins TRBV3-1 and TRBJ2-7, with D hard to call. V was pared by 4 bases and J by 7 bases, with 8 bases between. The CDR3 runs to 11 residues. Germline V gene lookup returns CDR1 LGHDT and CDR2 YNNKEL (reference sequence). The CDR3 sequence is CASSLAEEQYF. Written as DNA, the CDR3 is TGTGCCAGCAGCCTGGCGGAGGAGCAGTACTTC.

This clonotype was seen at least ten times. The gene calls are TRBV11-2 and TRBJ2-1; D might be TRBD2 (6 bases). The CDR3 consists of 15 residues. Germline V gives CDR1 SGHAT, CDR2 FQNNGV. Trimming shortened V by 2 bases and J by 4 bases, and 12 bases separated the two germline ends. Here the CDR3 DNA reads TGTGCCAGCAGCTTAATGATCGGGGGATACAATGAGCAGTTCTTC. Residues: CASSLMIGGYNEQFF.

This clonotype was observed at least ten times. This chain connects TRBV12-3 or TRBV12-4 to TRBJ2-2, with D perhaps matching TRBD1 (6 bases). V was clipped by 6 bases and J by 0 bases, with 8 bases between them. The CDR3 is 14 residues long. The CDR3: CASSRGANTGELFF. The CDR3 DNA follows: TGTGCCAGCAGCAGGGGCGCGAACACCGGGGAGCTGTTTTTT.

At least ten counts were recorded for this clonotype. This chain connects TRBV9 to TRBJ1-1; possible D gene TRBD1, 6 bases. The CDR3 runs 17 residues. Germline CDR1 reads SGDLS; CDR2 reads YYNGEE. V lost 4 bases and J lost 0, with 19 bases in between. CDR3 sequence reads: CASSPTGFEGMNTEAFF. The CDR3 nucleotides are TGTGCCAGCAGCCCAACAGGGTTTGAAGGCATGAACACTGAAGCTTTCTTT.

This sequence joins TRBV28 and TRBJ1-2; D remains ambiguous. Trimming stripped 7 bases from V and 6 bases from J, with 15 bases between. The germline V gene encodes CDR1 MDHEN and CDR2 SYDVKM. The CDR3 totals 13 residues. CDR3 region: CASNLAQTHGYTF. As DNA, the CDR3 is TGTGCCAGCAACCTTGCACAGACCCATGGCTACACCTTC.

This clonotype was recorded at least ten times. J is TRBJ1-1 and V is TRBV12-3 or TRBV12-4; 7 bases map to TRBD1. V trimming: 4 bases; J trimming: 3 bases; junction bases outside the gene matches: 11. This CDR3 comprises 16 residues. This chain's CDR3 is CASSSNLQGRDTEAFF. Written as DNA, the CDR3 is TGTGCCAGCAGTTCAAACCTACAGGGGAGAGACACTGAAGCTTTCTTT.

This clonotype was recorded many times. This rearrangement joins TRBV5-1 to TRBJ2-5; 7 bases match TRBD1. Unmatched junction bases numbered 16, after V lost 6 bases and J lost 5 bases. Germline loops: CDR1 SGHRS, CDR2 YFSETQ. The CDR3 is 16 residues long. In DNA form, the CDR3 reads TGCGCCAGCACCTCAACAGGGGTGCCCCTTGGCGAGACCCAGTACTTC. It yields the protein CASTSTGVPLGETQYF.

This clonotype was counted at least ten times. This chain connects TRBV11-2 to TRBJ1-3; D ambiguous. V lost 3 bases to trimming and J lost 8 bases, with 8 bases between them. Germline loops: CDR1 SGHAT, CDR2 FQNNGV. CDR3 length: 12 residues. CDR3 loop: CASSFRGDTIYF. The CDR3 DNA reads TGTGCCAGCAGCTTTCGTGGGGACACCATATATTTT. The variable domain in full, with the rest retrieved from reference TRBV11-2 and TRBJ1-3, is EAGVAQSPRYKIIEKRQSVAFWCNPISGHATLYWYQQILGQGPKLLIQFQNNGVVDDSQLPKDRFSAERLKGVDSTLKIQPAKLEDSAVYLCASSFRGDTIYFGEGSWLTVV.

This clonotype has a count of ten or more. The chain links TRBV7-2 to TRBJ2-1; possible D gene TRBD2, 6 bases. Trimming took off 5 bases at V and 5 bases at J, with 19 bases between the two ends. The CDR3 totals 16 residues. In germline, CDR1 is SGHTA, CDR2 FQGNSA. CDR3 coding DNA: TGTGCCAGCAGCGGGGGTGGAGGGCCTTTCGACAATGAGCAGTTCTTC. It specifies CASSGGGGPFDNEQFF.